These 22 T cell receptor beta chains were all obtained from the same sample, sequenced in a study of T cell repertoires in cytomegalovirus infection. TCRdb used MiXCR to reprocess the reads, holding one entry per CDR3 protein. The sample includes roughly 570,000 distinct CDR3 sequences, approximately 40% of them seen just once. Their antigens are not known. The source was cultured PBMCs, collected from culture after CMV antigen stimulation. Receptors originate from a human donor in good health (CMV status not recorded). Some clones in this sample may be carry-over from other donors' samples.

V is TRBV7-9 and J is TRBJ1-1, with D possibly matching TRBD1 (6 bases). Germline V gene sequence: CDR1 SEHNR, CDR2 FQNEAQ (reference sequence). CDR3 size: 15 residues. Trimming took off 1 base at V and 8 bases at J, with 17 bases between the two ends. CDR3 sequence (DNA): TGTGCCAGCAGCTTAGGGTCAGTTTCGCAGGGGGAAGCTTTCTTT. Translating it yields CASSLGSVSQGEAFF.

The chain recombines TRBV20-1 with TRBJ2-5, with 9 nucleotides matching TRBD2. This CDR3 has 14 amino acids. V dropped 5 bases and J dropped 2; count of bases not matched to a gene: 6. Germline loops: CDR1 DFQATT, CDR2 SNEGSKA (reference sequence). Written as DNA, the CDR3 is TGCAGTGCTGCCCGACTAGCGGCTCAAGAGACCCAGTACTTC. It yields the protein CSAARLAAQETQYF.

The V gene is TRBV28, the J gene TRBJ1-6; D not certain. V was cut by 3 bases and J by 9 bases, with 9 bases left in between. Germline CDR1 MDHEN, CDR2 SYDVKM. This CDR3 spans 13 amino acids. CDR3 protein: CASSFRKGSPLHF. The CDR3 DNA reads TGTGCCAGCAGTTTTCGCAAAGGTTCACCCCTCCACTTT.

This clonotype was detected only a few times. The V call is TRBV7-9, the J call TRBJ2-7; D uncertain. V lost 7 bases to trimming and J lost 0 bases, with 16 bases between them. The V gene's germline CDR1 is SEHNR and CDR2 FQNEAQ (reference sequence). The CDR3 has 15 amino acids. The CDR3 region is CASTPRRQSSYEQYF. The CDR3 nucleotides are TGTGCCAGCACCCCCCGTCGCCAGAGCTCCTACGAGCAGTACTTC.

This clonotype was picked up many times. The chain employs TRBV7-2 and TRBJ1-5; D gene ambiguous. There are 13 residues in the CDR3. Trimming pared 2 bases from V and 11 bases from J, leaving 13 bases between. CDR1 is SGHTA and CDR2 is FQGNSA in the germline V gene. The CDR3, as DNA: TGTGCCAGCAGCTTATCGGAGAAAGTGGCCCAGCATTTT. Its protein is CASSLSEKVAQHF.

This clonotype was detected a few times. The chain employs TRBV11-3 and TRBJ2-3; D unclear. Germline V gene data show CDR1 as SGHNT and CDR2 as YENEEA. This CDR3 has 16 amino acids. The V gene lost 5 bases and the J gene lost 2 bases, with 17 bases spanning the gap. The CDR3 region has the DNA TGTGCCAGCAGCACCGGTGGATGGTCCGCCACAGATACGCAGTATTTT. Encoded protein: CASSTGGWSATDTQYF.

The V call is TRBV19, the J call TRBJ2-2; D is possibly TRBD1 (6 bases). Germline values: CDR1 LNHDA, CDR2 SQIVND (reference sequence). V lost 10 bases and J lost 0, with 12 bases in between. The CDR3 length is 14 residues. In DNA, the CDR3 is TGTGCCACTGCCGGGACACCGAACACCGGGGAGCTGTTTTTT. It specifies CATAGTPNTGELFF.

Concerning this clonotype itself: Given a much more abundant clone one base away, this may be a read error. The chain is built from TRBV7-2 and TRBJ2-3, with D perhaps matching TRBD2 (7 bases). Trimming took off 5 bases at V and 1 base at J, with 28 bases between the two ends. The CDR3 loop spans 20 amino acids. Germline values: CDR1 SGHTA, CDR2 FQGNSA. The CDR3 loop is CASSLGGGRLANIRTDTQYF. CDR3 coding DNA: TGTGCCAGCAGCCTGGGGGGGGGGCGCCTGGCTAATATCCGCACAGATACGCAGTATTTT.

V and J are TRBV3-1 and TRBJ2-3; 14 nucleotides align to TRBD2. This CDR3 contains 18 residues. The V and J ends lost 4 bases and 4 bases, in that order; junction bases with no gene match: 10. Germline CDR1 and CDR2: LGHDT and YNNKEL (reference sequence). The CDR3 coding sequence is TGTGCCAGCAGCCGAACCGGGACTAGCGGGAGAGGTTCAGATACGCAGTATTTT. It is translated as CASSRTGTSGRGSDTQYF.

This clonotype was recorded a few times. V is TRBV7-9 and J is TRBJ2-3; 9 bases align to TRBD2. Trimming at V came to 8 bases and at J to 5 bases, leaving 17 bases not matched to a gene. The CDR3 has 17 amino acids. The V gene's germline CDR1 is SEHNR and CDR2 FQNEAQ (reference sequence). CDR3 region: CASSQWYGGRALDTQYF. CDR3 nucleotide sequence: TGTGCCAGCTCGCAATGGTATGGCGGGAGGGCCTTAGATACGCAGTATTTT. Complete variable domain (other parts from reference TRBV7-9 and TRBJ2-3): DTGVSQNPRHKITKRGQNVTFRCDPISEHNRLYWYRQTLGQGPEFLTYFQNEAQLEKSRLLSDRFSAERPKGSFSTLEIQRTEQGDSAMYLCASSQWYGGRALDTQYFGPGTRLTVL.

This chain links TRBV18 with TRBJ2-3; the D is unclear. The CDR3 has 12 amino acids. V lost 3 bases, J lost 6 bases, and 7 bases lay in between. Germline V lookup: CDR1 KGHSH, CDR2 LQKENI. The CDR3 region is CASSPDDDTQYF. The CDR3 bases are TGTGCCAGCTCACCGGATGACGATACGCAGTATTTT.

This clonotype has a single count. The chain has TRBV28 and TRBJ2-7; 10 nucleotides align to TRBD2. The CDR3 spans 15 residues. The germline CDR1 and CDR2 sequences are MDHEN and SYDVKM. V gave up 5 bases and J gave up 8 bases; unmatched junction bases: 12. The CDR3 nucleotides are TGTGCCAGCAGTCTGGGACTAGCGACGGTGGGAAAGCAGTACTTC. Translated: CASSLGLATVGKQYF.

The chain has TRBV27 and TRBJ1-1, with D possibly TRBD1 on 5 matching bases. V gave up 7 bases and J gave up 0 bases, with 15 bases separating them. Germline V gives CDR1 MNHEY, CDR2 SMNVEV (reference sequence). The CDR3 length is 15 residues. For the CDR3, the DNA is TGTGCCAGCACCGACTCACAGGCCATGAACACTGAAGCTTTCTTT. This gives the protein CASTDSQAMNTEAFF.

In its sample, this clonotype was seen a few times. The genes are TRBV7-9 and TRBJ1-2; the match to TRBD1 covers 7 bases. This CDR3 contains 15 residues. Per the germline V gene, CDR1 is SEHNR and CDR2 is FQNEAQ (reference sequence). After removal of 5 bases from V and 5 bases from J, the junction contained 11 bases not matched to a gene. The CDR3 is CASSPTDRSLYGYTF. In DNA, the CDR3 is TGTGCCAGCAGCCCAACGGACAGGTCGTTGTATGGCTACACCTTC. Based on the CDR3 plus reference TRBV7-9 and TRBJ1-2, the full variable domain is DTGVSQNPRHKITKRGQNVTFRCDPISEHNRLYWYRQTLGQGPEFLTYFQNEAQLEKSRLLSDRFSAERPKGSFSTLEIQRTEQGDSAMYLCASSPTDRSLYGYTFGSGTRLTVV.

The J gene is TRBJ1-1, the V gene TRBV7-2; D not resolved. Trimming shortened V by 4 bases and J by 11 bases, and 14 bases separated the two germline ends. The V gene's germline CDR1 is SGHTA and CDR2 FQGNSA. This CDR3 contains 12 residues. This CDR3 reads CASSSPGQDAFF. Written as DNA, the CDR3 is TGTGCCAGCAGCTCCCCCGGGCAGGATGCTTTCTTT. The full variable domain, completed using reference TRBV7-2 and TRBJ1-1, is GAGVSQSPSNKVTEKGKDVELRCDPISGHTALYWYRQSLGQGLEFLIYFQGNSAPDKSGLPSDRFSAERTGGSVSTLTIQRTQQEDSAVYLCASSSPGQDAFFGQGTRLTVV.

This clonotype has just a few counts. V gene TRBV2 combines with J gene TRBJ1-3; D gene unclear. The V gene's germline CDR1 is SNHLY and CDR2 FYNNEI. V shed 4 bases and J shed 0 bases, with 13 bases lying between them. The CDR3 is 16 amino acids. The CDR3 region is CASSVYGRSSGNTIYF. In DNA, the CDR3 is TGTGCCAGCAGTGTTTACGGGAGGAGCTCTGGAAACACCATATATTTT.

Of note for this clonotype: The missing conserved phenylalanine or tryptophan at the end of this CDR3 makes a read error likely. The CDR3 region is CASSLSGANTEAFS. The CDR3 nucleotides are TGTGCCAGCAGTTTATCAGGGGCGAACACTGAAGCTTTCTCT. The rearrangement links TRBV12-3 or TRBV12-4 to TRBJ1-1; D might be TRBD1 (6 bases). The length of the CDR3 is 14 residues. V was cut by 2 bases and J by 1 base, with 8 bases left in between.

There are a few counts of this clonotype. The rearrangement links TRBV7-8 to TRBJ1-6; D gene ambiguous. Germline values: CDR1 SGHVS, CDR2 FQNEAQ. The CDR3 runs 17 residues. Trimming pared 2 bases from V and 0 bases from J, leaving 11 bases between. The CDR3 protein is CASSLLGRSSYNSPLHF. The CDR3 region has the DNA TGTGCCAGCAGCTTACTTGGCAGGAGCTCCTATAATTCACCCCTCCACTTT.

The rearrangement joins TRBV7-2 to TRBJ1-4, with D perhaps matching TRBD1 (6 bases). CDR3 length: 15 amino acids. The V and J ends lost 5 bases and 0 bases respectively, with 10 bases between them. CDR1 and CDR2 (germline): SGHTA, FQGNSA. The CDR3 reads CASSPNRATNEKLFF. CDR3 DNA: TGTGCCAGCAGCCCCAACAGGGCAACTAATGAAAAACTGTTTTTT. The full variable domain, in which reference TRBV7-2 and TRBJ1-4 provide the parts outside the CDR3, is GAGVSQSPSNKVTEKGKDVELRCDPISGHTALYWYRQSLGQGLEFLIYFQGNSAPDKSGLPSDRFSAERTGGSVSTLTIQRTQQEDSAVYLCASSPNRATNEKLFFGSGTQLSVL.

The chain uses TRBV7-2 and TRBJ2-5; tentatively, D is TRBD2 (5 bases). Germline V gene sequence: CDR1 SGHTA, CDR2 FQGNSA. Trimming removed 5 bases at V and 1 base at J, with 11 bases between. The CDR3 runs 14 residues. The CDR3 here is CASSGGSRQETQYF. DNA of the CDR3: TGTGCCAGCAGCGGTGGGAGCCGCCAAGAGACCCAGTACTTC.

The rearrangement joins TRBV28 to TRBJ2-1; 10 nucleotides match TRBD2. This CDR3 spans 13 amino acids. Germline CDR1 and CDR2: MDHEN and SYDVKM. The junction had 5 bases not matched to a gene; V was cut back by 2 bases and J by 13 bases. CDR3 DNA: TGTGCCAGCAGTTTAAGACTAGCGGGTTCCCAGTTCTTC. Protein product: CASSLRLAGSQFF.

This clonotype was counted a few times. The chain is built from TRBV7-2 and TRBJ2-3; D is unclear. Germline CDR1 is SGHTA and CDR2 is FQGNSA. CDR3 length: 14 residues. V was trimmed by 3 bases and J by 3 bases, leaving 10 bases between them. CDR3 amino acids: CASSFYTETDTQYF. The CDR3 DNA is TGTGCCAGCAGCTTCTACACGGAGACAGATACGCAGTATTTT.